The T cell receptor (beta chain) described here comes from a study of molecular identifiers for immune sequencing clone quantification. For the study at large: RNA, taken in replicates from approximately 20,000 or 100,000 naive CD8 cells, was split five ways, with four sequenced. Study-wide points: Over 99% of CMV-specific effector molecules, but under 1% of naive ones, were in clones above 20 copies.

Naive CD8 libraries were made from roughly 20,000 to 1,000,000 sorted cells, and they used 10%, 30% or 50% RNA. TCRdb called the PCR reads again in MiXCR, with one record for every CDR3 protein. Counted here are around 320,000 distinct CDR3 sequences, roughly 24% occurring once; the ten biggest clones make up 0.65% to 0.95%. This clonotype was detected only a few times. Its antigen is undetermined. V lost 0 bases to trimming and J lost 2 bases; unmatched junction nucleotides: 7. This CDR3 comprises 17 residues. Germline CDR1 reads ENHRY; CDR2 reads SYGVKD. The rearrangement uses TRBV10-3 and TRBJ2-3; 8 bases line up with TRBD2. The TCR comes from a human donor in good health. Some libraries in this study had Jurkat cell RNA spiked in. The sample consisted of naive CD8+ T cells from blood, with Jurkat cell RNA spiked in. As for subset: FACS-sorted CD8+CD4-CCR7+CD45RA+ naive T cells. The chain's CDR3 is CAISESGLAGPTDTQYF. CDR3 coding DNA: TGTGCCATCAGTGAGTCAGGGTTAGCGGGGCCCACAGATACGCAGTATTTT.